These 17 T cell receptor beta chains originate from one sample sequenced in a study of T cell responses to AZD1222 COVID-19 vaccine (dated by TCRdb to the early 2020s). Libraries were constructed by the immunoSEQ multiplex PCR assay. Entries here come from immuneACCESS through TCRdb and include only in-frame sequences with V and J called. Some clones fail to appear in such tables; in the studies checked, an unresolved V gene covers under half of the shortfall, and the cause of the remainder is unknown. This sample lists more than 45,000 clones; about 81% were detected once. The top ten clones comprise 25% to 30% of the sample. The time point label on this specimen signifies: baseline before first vaccination. The sample was peripheral blood, taken on day 0 of AZD1222 vaccination. All receptors derive from an adult in good health.

V usage is TRBV23-1 and J usage is TRBJ1-2; 8 bases agree with TRBD1. Being an ORF, TRBV23-1 has a function that is uncertain. CDR3 size: 12 residues. The CDR3 here is CAYRQGTYGYTF. The CDR3 DNA is TGCGCATACCGACAGGGGACCTATGGCTACACCTTC.

This clone came up a few times. The chain recombines TRBV18 with TRBJ2-7; 7 nucleotides line up with TRBD2. V lost 6 bases, J lost 4 bases, and 12 bases stayed unmatched. Germline CDR1 KGHSH, CDR2 LQKENI. The CDR3 extends over 15 amino acids. The CDR3 DNA reads as TGTGCCAGCTCGCGACTCGGGGGGTTTGAGTACGAGCAGTACTTC. Its translation: CASSRLGGFEYEQYF. Complete variable domain (other parts from reference TRBV18 and TRBJ2-7): NAGVMQNPRHLVRRRGQEARLRCSPMKGHSHVYWYRQLPEEGLKFMVYLQKENIIDESGMPKERFSAEFPKEGPSILRIQQVVRGDSAAYFCASSRLGGFEYEQYFGPGTRLTVT.

V usage is TRBV5-4 and J usage is TRBJ1-2; TRBD1 aligns across 9 bases. V lost 5 bases to trimming and J lost 2 bases; unmatched junction nucleotides: 4. CDR3 length equals 14 residues. Germline CDR1 SGHNT, CDR2 YYREEE (reference sequence). The chain's CDR3 is CASSLGTGNYGYTF. In DNA, the CDR3 is TGTGCCAGCAGTCTAGGGACAGGGAACTATGGCTACACCTTC. Based on the CDR3 plus reference TRBV5-4 and TRBJ1-2, the full variable domain is ETGVTQSPTHLIKTRGQQVTLRCSSQSGHNTVSWYQQALGQGPQFIFQYYREEENGRGNFPPRFSGLQFPNYSSELNVNALELDDSALYLCASSLGTGNYGYTFGSGTRLTVV.

This sequence joins TRBV6-6 and TRBJ1-1; possibly TRBD1 for D (5 bases). The V gene lost 2 bases and the J gene lost 1 base, with 8 bases spanning the gap. CDR1 MNHNY and CDR2 SVGAGI come from the germline V gene (reference sequence). The length of the CDR3 is 14 residues. The CDR3 spells CASSYGRANTEAFF. The CDR3 bases are TGTGCCAGCAGTTACGGCAGGGCGAACACTGAAGCTTTCTTT.

The V gene is TRBV9, the J gene TRBJ1-3; D gene uncertain. V was clipped by 0 bases and J by 4 bases, with 8 bases between them. CDR1 is SGDLS and CDR2 is YYNGEE in the germline V gene. The CDR3 consists of 14 residues. CDR3 in amino acids: CASSVVSQGNTIYF. The CDR3 DNA is TGTGCCAGCAGCGTAGTTTCCCAGGGAAACACCATATATTTT.

The rearrangement joins TRBV20-1 to TRBJ1-6; D is uncertain. V lost 3 bases and J 10 bases, leaving 16 bases between the germline ends. Per germline, CDR1 DFQATT and CDR2 SNEGSKA (reference sequence). There are 14 residues in the CDR3. CDR3 sequence: CSASLAPQGSPLHF. CDR3 nucleotides: TGCAGTGCTAGTTTGGCGCCCCAAGGATCACCCCTCCACTTT.

The V and J genes are TRBV10-1 and TRBJ2-7; D is undetermined. The germline CDR1 and CDR2 sequences are WNHNN and SYGVQD (reference sequence). Between the trimmed V and J ends, which lost 0 bases and 4 bases, there was a span of 13 bases. The CDR3 extends over 15 amino acids. CDR3 protein: CASSESRERIYEQYF. The CDR3 DNA reads TGCGCCAGCAGTGAGTCTAGGGAAAGGATTTACGAGCAGTACTTC.

The V gene is TRBV4-3, the J gene TRBJ2-7, with TRBD1 matching over 12 bases. The length of the CDR3 is 15 residues. The germline gives CDR1 LGHNA, CDR2 YSLEER. With 5 bases clipped from V and 3 bases from J, the junction kept 5 bases outside the gene matches. The CDR3 DNA follows: TGCGCCAGCAGCGCAGGGACAGGGGGCGACTACGAGCAGTACTTC. This gives the protein CASSAGTGGDYEQYF.

V usage is TRBV19 and J usage is TRBJ1-1, with TRBD1 matching 12 bases. Germline V gene sequence: CDR1 LNHDA, CDR2 SQIVND (reference sequence). V gave up 9 bases and J gave up 0 bases; unmatched junction bases: 11. This CDR3 spans 17 amino acids. The CDR3 DNA follows: TGTGCCAGCGGGGGGACAGGGGGCCAGTTGCTGAACACTGAAGCTTTCTTT. Residues: CASGGTGGQLLNTEAFF.

The chain has TRBV9 and TRBJ2-7; 13 bases agree with TRBD2. CDR1 and CDR2 from the germline V gene are SGDLS and YYNGEE. This CDR3 is built from 17 residues. V shed 0 bases and J 5 bases; nucleotides not matched to a gene: 8. The DNA for the CDR3 is TGTGCCAGCAGCGTAGGGCCCACTAGCGGGAGGGCCAACGAGCAGTACTTC. It yields the protein CASSVGPTSGRANEQYF.

The chain is built from TRBV6-2 or TRBV6-3 and TRBJ1-1; TRBD1 aligns across 8 bases. Losses at the gene ends were 5 bases for V and 4 bases for J; bases not matched to a gene: 3. Germline assignment: CDR1 MNHEY and CDR2 SVGEGT. The CDR3 sequence is 13 residues long. CDR3 sequence reads: CASSGTGGTEAFF. The CDR3 coding sequence is TGTGCCAGCAGTGGTACAGGGGGCACTGAAGCTTTCTTT.

A note on this clone: The DNA is left out, because the CDR3 cannot be placed on it with certainty; the CDR3 is given as TCRdb lists it. The V and J genes are TRBV2 and TRBJ1-4. Ends included, the CDR3 has 15 residues. Germline CDR1 and CDR2: SNHLY and FYNNEI. The CDR3 here is CASSSSQGANEKLFF.

In this sample, this clone turned up a few times. The gene calls are TRBV27 and TRBJ2-7; either TRBD1 or TRBD2 may fit D (5 bases each). Trimming stripped 0 bases from V and 3 bases from J, with 6 bases between. Germline assignment: CDR1 MNHEY and CDR2 SMNVEV (reference sequence). This CDR3 contains 13 residues. The CDR3 loop is CASSLSRGYEQYF. CDR3 nucleotide sequence: TGTGCCAGCAGTTTATCGAGGGGCTACGAGCAGTACTTC.

This clone appeared a single time. The J gene is TRBJ1-1, the V gene TRBV5-1; 9 positions agree with TRBD1. Germline values: CDR1 SGHRS, CDR2 YFSETQ. Unmatched junction bases numbered 3, after V lost 2 bases and J lost 1 base. The CDR3 covers 15 residues. The CDR3 sequence: CASSFGTGPNTEAFF. CDR3 in DNA: TGCGCCAGCAGCTTCGGGACAGGGCCGAACACTGAAGCTTTCTTT.

For this clone: Compared with germline, one end of the junction differs, possibly owing to a read error. This sequence joins TRBV18 and TRBJ1-1, with TRBD1 identical over 9 bases. Germline loops: CDR1 KGHSH, CDR2 LQKENI. The CDR3 is 13 residues long. CDR3 protein: CSSSPGQGTEAFF. CDR3 nucleotide sequence: TGTTCCAGCTCACCCGGACAGGGGACTGAAGCTTTCTTT. Complete variable domain (other parts from reference TRBV18 and TRBJ1-1): NAGVMQNPRHLVRRRGQEARLRCSPMKGHSHVYWYRQLPEEGLKFMVYLQKENIIDESGMPKERFSAEFPKEGPSILRIQQVVRGDSAAYFCSSSPGQGTEAFFGQGTRLTVV.

This chain connects TRBV11-3 to TRBJ1-2; D gene uncertain. Between the trimmed V and J ends, which lost 0 bases and 2 bases, there was a span of 4 bases. This CDR3 region has 13 residues. Per the germline V gene, CDR1 is SGHNT and CDR2 is YENEEA. The CDR3 reads CASSLDRNYGYTF. The DNA for the CDR3 is TGTGCCAGCAGCTTAGATAGGAACTATGGCTACACCTTC.

This chain connects TRBV9 to TRBJ2-2; 11 positions match TRBD2. CDR3 length: 16 amino acids. Looked up from germline, CDR1 is SGDLS and CDR2 is YYNGEE. Trimming took 2 bases from V and 2 from J; bases not matched to a gene: 2. In DNA, the CDR3 is TGTGCCAGCAGCGTCGGGACTAGCGGAAACACCGGGGAGCTGTTTTTT. Its protein product is CASSVGTSGNTGELFF. The variable domain in full, with the rest retrieved from reference TRBV9 and TRBJ2-2, is DSGVTQTPKHLITATGQRVTLRCSPRSGDLSVYWYQQSLDQGLQFLIQYYNGEERAKGNILERFSAQQFPDLHSELNLSSLELGDSALYFCASSVGTSGNTGELFFGEGSRLTVL.